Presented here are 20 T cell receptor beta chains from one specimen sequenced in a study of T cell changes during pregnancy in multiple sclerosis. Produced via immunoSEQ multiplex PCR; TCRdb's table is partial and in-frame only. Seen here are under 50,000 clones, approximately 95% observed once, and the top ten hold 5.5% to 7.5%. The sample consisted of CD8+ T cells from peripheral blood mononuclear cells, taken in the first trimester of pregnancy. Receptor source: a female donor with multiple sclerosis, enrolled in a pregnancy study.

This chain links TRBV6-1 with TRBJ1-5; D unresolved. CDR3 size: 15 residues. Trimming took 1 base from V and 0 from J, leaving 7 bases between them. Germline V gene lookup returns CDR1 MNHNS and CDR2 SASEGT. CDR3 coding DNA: TGTGCCAGCAGTGAAGGCGGACTTAGCAATCAGCCCCAGCATTTT. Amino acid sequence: CASSEGGLSNQPQHF.

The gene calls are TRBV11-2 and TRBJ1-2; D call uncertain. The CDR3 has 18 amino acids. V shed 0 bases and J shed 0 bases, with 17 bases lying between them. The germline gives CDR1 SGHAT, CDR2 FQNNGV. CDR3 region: CASSLDYPYLSANYGYTF. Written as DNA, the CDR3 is TGTGCCAGCAGCTTAGATTACCCCTATCTGTCCGCTAACTATGGCTACACCTTC.

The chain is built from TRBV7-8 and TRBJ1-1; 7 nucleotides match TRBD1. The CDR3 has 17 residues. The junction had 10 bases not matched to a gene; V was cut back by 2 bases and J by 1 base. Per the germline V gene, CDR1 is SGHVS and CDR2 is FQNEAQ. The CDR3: CASSLKPTTGPNTEAFF. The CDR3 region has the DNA TGTGCCAGCAGCTTAAAACCGACGACAGGGCCGAACACTGAAGCTTTCTTT.

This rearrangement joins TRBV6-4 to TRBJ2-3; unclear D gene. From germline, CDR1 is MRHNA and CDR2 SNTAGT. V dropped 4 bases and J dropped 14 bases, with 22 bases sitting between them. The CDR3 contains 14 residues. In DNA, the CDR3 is TGTGCCAGCAGTGCAAGCCAAGATACGACGTTAGCGTATTTT. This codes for CASSASQDTTLAYF.

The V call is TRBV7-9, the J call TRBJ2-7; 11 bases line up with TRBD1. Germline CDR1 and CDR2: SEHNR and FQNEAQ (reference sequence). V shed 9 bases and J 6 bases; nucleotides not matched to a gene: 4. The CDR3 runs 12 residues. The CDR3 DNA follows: TGTGCCAGTGGACAGGGGGCAGGCGAGCAGTACTTC. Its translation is CASGQGAGEQYF.

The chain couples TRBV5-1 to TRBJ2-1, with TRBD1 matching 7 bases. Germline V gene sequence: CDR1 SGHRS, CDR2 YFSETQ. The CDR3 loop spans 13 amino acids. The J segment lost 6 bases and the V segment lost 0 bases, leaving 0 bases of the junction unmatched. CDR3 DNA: TGCGCCAGCAGCTTGGGGGACAGCAATGAGCAGTTCTTC. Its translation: CASSLGDSNEQFF. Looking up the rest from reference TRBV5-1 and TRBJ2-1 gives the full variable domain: KAGVTQTPRYLIKTRGQQVTLSCSPISGHRSVSWYQQTPGQGLQFLFEYFSETQRNKGNFPGRFSGRQFSNSRSEMNVSTLELGDSALYLCASSLGDSNEQFFGPGTRLTVL.

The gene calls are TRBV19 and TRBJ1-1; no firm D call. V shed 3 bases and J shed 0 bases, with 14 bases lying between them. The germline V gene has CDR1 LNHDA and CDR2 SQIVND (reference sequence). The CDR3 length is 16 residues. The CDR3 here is CASSITARGLNTEAFF. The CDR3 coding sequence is TGTGCCAGTAGTATTACCGCGCGAGGGCTGAACACTGAAGCTTTCTTT.

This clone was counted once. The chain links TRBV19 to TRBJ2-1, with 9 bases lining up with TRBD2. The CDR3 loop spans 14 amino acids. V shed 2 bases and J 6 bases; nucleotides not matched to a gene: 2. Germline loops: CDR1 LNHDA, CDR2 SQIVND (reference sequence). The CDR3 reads CASSILAGTNEQFF. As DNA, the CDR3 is TGTGCCAGTAGTATACTAGCGGGAACCAATGAGCAGTTCTTC.

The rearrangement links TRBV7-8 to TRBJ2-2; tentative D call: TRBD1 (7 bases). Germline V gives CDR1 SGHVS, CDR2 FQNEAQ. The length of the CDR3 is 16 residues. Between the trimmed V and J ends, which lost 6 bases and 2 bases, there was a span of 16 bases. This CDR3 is CASRAAGQINTGELFF. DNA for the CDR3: TGTGCCAGCAGGGCCGCGGGACAGATCAACACCGGGGAGCTGTTTTTT. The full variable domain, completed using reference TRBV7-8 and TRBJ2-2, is GAGVSQSPRYKVAKRGQDVALRCDPISGHVSLFWYQQALGQGPEFLTYFQNEAQLDKSGLPSDRFFAERPEGSVSTLKIQRTQQEDSAVYLCASRAAGQINTGELFFGEGSRLTVL.

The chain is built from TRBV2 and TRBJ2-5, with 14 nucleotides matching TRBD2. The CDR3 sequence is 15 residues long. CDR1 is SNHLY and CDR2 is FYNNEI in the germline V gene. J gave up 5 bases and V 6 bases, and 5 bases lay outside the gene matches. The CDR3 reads CASRPTSGRGETQYF. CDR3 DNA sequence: TGTGCCAGCAGGCCGACTAGCGGGAGGGGGGAGACCCAGTACTTC.

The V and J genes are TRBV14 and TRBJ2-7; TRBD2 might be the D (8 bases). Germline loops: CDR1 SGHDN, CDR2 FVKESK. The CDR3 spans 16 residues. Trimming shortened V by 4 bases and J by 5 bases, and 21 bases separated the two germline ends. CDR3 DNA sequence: TGTGCCAGCAGCCCCTTCGGGAGGGGGCTCAAGGACGAGCAGTACTTC. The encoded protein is CASSPFGRGLKDEQYF.

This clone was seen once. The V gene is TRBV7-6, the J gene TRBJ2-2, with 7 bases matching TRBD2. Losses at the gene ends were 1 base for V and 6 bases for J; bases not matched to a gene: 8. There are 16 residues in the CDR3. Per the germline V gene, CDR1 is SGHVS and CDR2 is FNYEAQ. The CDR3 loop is CASSLDNGRRPGELFF. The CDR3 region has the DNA TGTGCCAGCAGCTTAGACAACGGGAGGCGCCCCGGGGAGCTGTTTTTT.

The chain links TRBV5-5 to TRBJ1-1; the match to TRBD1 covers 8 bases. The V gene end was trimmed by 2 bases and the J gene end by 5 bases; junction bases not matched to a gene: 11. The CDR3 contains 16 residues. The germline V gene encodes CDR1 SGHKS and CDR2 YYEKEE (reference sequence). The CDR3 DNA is TGTGCCAGCAGCTTTTATCGAGGACAGGGAAGTACTGAAGCTTTCTTT. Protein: CASSFYRGQGSTEAFF.

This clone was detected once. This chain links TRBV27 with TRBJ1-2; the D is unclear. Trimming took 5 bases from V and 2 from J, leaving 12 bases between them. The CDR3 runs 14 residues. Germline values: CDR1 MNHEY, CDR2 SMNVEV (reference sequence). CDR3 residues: CASSPWGGNYGYTF. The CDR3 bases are TGTGCCAGCAGTCCCTGGGGAGGGAACTATGGCTACACCTTC.

Written as DNA, the CDR3 is TGTGCCAGATGGGAGACCGGGACAGGGGGAATTAGCGGGAGGCTACCCGAGCAGTTCTTC. It yields the protein CARWETGTGGISGRLPEQFF. The chain is built from TRBV2 and TRBJ2-1; TRBD1 is a possible D gene (11 bases). Per germline, CDR1 SNHLY and CDR2 FYNNEI. Deletions cut 9 bases from V and 10 bases from J, with 40 bases between. This CDR3 contains 20 residues.

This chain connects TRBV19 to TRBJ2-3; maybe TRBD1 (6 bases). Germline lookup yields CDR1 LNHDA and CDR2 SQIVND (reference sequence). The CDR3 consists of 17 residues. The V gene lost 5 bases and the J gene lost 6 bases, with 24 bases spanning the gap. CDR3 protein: CASSFIRTEGESDTQYF. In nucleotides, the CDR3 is TGTGCCAGTAGTTTTATTCGGACTGAGGGGGAGTCCGATACGCAGTATTTT. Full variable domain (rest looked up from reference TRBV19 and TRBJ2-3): DGGITQSPKYLFRKEGQNVTLSCEQNLNHDAMYWYRQDPGQGLRLIYYSQIVNDFQKGDIAEGYSVSREKKESFPLTVTSAQKNPTAFYLCASSFIRTEGESDTQYFGPGTRLTVL.

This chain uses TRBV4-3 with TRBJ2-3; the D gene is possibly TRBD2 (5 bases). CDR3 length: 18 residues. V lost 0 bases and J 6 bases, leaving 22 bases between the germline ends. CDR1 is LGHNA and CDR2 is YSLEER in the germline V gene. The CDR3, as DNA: TGCGCCAGCAGCCAAGATCTGACGATAAGCGGTTACTCGGATACGCAGTATTTT. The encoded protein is CASSQDLTISGYSDTQYF.

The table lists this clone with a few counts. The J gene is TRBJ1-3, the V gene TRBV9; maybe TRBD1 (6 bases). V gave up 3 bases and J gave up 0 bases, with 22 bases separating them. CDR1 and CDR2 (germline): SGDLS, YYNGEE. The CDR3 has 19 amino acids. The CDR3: CASSAPDHTRDISGNTIYF. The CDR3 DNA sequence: TGTGCCAGCAGCGCCCCCGACCACACACGGGACATCTCTGGAAACACCATATATTTT.

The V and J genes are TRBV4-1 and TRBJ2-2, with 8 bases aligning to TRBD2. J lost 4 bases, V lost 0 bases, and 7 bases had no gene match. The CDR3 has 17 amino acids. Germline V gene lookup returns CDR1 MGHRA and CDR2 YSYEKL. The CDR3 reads CASSQDLGLAVTGELFF. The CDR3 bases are TGCGCCAGCAGCCAAGATCTTGGACTAGCCGTCACCGGGGAGCTGTTTTTT.

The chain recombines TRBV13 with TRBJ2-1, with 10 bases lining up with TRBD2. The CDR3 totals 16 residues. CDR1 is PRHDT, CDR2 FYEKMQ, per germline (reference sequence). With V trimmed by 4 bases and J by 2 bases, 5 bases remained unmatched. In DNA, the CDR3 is TGTGCCAGCAGCTCGACGACTAGCGGGCCCTACAATGAGCAGTTCTTC. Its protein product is CASSSTTSGPYNEQFF.